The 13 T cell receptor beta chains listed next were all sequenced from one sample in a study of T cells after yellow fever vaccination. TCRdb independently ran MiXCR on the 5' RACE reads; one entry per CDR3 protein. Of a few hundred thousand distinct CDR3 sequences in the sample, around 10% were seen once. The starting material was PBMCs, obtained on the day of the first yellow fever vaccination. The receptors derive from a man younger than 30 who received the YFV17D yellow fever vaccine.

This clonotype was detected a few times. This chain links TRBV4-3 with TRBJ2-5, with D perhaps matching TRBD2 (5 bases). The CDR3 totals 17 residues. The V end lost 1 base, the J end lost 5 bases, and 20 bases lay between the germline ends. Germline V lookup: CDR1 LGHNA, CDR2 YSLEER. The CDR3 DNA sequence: TGCGCCAGCAGCCAAGGAGGTTTCGGGAACCGCGGCGAGACCCAGTACTTC. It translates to CASSQGGFGNRGETQYF.

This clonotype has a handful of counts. The CDR3, as DNA: TGCGCCAGCACGGTCGGGAGCACAGATACGCAGTATTTT. Translating it yields CASTVGSTDTQYF. The chain is built from TRBV5-1 and TRBJ2-3; D is unresolved. This CDR3 contains 13 residues. V lost 6 bases to trimming and J lost 0 bases, with 8 bases between them. Germline V gives CDR1 SGHRS, CDR2 YFSETQ.

CDR3 sequence (DNA): TGTGCCAGCAGCTCCGACCAAAACATTCAGTACTTC. Residues: CASSSDQNIQYF. The chain employs TRBV7-2 and TRBJ2-4; D is undetermined. This CDR3 has 12 residues. Germline CDR1 reads SGHTA; CDR2 reads FQGNSA. With 4 bases removed from V and 5 bases from J, the gap between germline ends came to 6 bases.

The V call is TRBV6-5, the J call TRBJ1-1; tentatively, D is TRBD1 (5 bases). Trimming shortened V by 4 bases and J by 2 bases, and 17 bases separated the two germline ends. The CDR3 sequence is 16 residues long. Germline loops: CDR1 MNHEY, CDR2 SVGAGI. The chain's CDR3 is CASSSGGEGANTEAFF. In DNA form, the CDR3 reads TGTGCCAGCAGTTCTGGAGGGGAAGGGGCTAACACTGAAGCTTTCTTT.

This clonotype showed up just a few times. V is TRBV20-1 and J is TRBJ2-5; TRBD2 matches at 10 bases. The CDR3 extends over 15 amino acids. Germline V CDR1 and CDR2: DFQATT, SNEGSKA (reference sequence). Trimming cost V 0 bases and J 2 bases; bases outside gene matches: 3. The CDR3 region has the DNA TGCAGTGCTAGAGATCCAGCGGGGGGGCAAGAGACCCAGTACTTC. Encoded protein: CSARDPAGGQETQYF.

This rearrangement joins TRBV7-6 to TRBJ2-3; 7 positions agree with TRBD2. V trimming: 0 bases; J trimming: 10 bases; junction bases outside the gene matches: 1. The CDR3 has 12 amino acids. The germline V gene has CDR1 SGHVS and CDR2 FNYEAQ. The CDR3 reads CASSLAGGAQYF. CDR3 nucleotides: TGTGCCAGCAGCTTAGCGGGGGGGGCGCAGTATTTT.

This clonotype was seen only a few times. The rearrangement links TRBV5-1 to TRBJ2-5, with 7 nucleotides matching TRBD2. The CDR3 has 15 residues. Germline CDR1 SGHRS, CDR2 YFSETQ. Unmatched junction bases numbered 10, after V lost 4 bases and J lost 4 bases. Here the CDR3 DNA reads TGCGCCAGCAGCCCGACAGCGGGGCTGCGAGAGACCCAGTACTTC. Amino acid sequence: CASSPTAGLRETQYF.

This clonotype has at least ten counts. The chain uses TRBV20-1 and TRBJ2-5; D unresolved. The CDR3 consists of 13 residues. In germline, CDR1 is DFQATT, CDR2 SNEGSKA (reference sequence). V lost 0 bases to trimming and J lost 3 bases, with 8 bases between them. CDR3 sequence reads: CSARDWAKETQYF. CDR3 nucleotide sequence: TGCAGTGCTAGAGATTGGGCCAAAGAGACCCAGTACTTC.

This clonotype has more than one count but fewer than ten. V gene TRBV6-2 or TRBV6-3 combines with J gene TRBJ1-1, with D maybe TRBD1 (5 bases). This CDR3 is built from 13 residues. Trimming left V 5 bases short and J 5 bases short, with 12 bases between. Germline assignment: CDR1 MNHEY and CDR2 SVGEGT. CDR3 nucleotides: TGTGCCAGCAGTGCAGGGTCCCGAACTGAAGCTTTCTTT. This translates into CASSAGSRTEAFF.

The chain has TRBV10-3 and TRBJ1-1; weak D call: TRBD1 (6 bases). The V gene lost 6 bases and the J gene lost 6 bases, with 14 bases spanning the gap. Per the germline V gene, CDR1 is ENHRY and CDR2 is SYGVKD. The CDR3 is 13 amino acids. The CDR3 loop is CAISAQGSAEAFF. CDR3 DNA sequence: TGTGCCATCAGCGCACAGGGAAGCGCTGAAGCTTTCTTT.

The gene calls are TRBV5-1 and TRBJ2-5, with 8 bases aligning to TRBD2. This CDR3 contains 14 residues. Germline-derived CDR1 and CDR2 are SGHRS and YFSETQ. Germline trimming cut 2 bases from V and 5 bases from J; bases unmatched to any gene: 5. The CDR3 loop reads CASSFGLASETQYF. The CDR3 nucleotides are TGCGCCAGCAGCTTCGGACTAGCCAGTGAGACCCAGTACTTC.

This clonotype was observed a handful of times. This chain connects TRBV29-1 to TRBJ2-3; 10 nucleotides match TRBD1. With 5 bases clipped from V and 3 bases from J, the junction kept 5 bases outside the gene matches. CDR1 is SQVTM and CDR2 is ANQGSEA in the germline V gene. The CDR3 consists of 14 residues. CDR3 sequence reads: CSVKGQGLTDTQYF. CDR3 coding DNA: TGCAGCGTTAAGGGACAGGGGTTGACAGATACGCAGTATTTT.

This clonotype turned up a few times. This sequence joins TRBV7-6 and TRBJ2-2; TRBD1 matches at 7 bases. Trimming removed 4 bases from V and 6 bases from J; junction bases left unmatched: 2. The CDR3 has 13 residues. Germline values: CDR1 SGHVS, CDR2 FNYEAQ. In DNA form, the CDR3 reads TGTGCCAGCAGCTATCAGGGGGCCGGGGAGCTGTTTTTT. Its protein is CASSYQGAGELFF.